This entry concerns a single T cell receptor (beta chain). This specimen comes from a study of neoadjuvant anti-PD-1 for oral cavity cancer. Background on the study: Patients mostly received three to four biweekly nivolumab doses at 3 mg/kg before surgery. Around day 43, patients without progression received a fourth nivolumab dose before surgery.

Tumor libraries mostly used around 5.2 ug genomic DNA, two replicates each. Clones were read by immunoSEQ multiplex PCR, and TCRdb kept only the in-frame ones, dropping some. The sample includes 6,000 to 8,000 clones, about 51% of them seen just once. The CDR3 spans 14 residues. The V gene's germline CDR1 is SGHAT and CDR2 FQNNGV. The trim removed 0 bases at V and 10 bases at J, leaving 5 bases unmatched. The sequencing used tumor tissue, collected before nivolumab (anti-PD-1) treatment. The source is a person aged 35-79 years with oral cavity squamous cell carcinoma. The J gene is TRBJ2-3, the V gene TRBV11-2, with TRBD2 matching over 9 bases. CDR3 bases: TGTGCCAGCAGCTTAGATGGGGCTAGCGGGGCGCAGTATTTT. Translation: CASSLDGASGAQYF.